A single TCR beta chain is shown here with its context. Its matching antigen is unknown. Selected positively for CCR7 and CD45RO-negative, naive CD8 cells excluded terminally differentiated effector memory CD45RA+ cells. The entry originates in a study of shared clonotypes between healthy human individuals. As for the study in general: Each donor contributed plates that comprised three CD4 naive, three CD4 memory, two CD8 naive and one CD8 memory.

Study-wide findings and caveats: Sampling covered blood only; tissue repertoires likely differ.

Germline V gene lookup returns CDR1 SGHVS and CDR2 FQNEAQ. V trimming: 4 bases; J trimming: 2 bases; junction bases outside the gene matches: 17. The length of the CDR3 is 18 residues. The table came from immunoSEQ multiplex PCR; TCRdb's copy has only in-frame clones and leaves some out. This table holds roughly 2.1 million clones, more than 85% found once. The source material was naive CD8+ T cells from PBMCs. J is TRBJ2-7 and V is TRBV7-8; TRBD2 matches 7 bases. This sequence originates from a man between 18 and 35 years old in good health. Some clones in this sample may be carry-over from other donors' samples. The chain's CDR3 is CASSSLGGAGRSPYEQYF. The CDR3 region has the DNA TGTGCCAGCAGCTCGCTGGGAGGGGCCGGGAGATCCCCCTACGAGCAGTACTTC. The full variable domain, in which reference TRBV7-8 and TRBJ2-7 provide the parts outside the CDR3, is GAGVSQSPRYKVAKRGQDVALRCDPISGHVSLFWYQQALGQGPEFLTYFQNEAQLDKSGLPSDRFFAERPEGSVSTLKIQRTQQEDSAVYLCASSSLGGAGRSPYEQYFGPGTRLTVT.